Described below is a single T cell receptor (beta chain) sequence and its context. Its antigen is not identified. The sample belongs to a study of CD8+CD57+ T cells in acquired aplastic anemia. Whole-study context: The average for DNA from sorted CD4+ and CD8+ cells was about 2.9 ug. In CD4+ cells, healthy donors produced an average of around 9.9 million reads.

Points from the study as a whole: Patients and controls shared 25 to 30 CD8+ CDR3 sequences, highly expressed in patients.

Trimming stripped 0 bases from V and 2 bases from J, with 13 bases between. The CDR3 has 15 amino acids. CDR1 is SQVTM, CDR2 ANQGSEA, per germline. Genomic DNA was employed as the template in profiling TCR beta VDJ and CDR3. MiXCR, applied by TCRdb to the reads, yields one record per CDR3 protein. This repertoire shows about 48,000 distinct CDR3 sequences, about three quarters found once; its top ten account for under 40%. Sequencing was performed on sorted CD4+, CD8+, or CD8+CD57+ T cells (not recorded which) from PBMCs. This sequence was found in a human donor in good health, serving as a control. This rearrangement joins TRBV29-1 to TRBJ2-5, with D possibly TRBD1 on 7 matching bases. The CDR3 DNA sequence: TGCAGCGTTGAAGACCGCGGGACAGTACAAGAGACCCAGTACTTC. Its protein is CSVEDRGTVQETQYF. Based on the CDR3 plus reference TRBV29-1 and TRBJ2-5, the full variable domain is SAVISQKPSRDICQRGTSLTIQCQVDSQVTMMFWYRQQPGQSLTLIATANQGSEATYESGFVIDKFPISRPNLTFSTLTVSNMSPEDSSIYLCSVEDRGTVQETQYFGPGTRLLVL.